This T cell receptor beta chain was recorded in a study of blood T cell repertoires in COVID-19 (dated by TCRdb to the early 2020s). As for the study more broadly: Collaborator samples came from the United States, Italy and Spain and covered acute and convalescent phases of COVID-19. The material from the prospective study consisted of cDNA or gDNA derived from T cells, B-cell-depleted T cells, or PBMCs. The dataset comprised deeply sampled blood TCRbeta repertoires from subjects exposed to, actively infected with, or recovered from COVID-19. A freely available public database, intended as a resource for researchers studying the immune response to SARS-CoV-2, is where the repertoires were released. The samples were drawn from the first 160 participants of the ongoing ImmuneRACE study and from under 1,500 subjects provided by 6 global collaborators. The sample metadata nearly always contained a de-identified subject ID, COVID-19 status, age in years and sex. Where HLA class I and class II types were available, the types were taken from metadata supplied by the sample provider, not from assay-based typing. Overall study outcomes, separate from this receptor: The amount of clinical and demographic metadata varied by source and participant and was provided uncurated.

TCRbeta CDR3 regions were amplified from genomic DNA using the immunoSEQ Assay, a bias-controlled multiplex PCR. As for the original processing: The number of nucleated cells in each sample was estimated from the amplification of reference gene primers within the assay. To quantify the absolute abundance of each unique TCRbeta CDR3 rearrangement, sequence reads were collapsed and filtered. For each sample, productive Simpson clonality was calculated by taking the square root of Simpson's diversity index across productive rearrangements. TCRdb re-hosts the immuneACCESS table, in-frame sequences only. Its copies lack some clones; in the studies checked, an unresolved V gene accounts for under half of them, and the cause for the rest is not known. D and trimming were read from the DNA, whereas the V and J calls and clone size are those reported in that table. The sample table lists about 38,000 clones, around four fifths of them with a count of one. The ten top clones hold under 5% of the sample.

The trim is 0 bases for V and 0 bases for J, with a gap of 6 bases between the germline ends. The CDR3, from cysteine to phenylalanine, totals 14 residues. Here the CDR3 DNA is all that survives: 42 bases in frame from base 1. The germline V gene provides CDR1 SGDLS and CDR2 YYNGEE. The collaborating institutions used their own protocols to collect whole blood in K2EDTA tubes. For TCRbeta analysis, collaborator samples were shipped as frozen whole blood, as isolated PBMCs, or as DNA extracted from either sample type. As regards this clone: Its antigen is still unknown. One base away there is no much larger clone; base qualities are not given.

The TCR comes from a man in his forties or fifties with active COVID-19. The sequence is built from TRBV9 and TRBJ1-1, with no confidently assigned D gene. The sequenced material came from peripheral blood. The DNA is TGTGCCAGCAGCGTAGGCGCGTTGAACACTGAAGCTTTCTTT. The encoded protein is CASSVGALNTEAFF.